This record concerns one T cell receptor (beta chain) sequence. Its antigen is currently unknown. Germline V gene data show CDR1 as LGHNA and CDR2 as YSLEER. Trimming took 3 bases from V and 0 from J, leaving 6 bases between them. The length of the CDR3 is 13 residues. The record originates from a study of T cell responses to AZD1222 COVID-19 vaccine. Clones were read by immunoSEQ multiplex PCR, and TCRdb kept only the in-frame ones, dropping some. This table has about 97,000 clones, 70% to 90% appearing once. Study-wide results and limits: Of spike-specific TCRs, nearly half reportedly target regions left unmutated in variants. Across spike, vaccine-associated CD4 TCRs were found, dominant at 160-218 and 743-854. Clonal diversity was possibly underestimated; the donors were predominantly white British and more often female. Among AZD1222 vaccinees, only six or seven were seropositive at baseline.

This TCR was sampled from an adult in good health. The sample was peripheral blood, taken on day 0 of AZD1222 vaccination. This sequence joins TRBV4-3 and TRBJ2-7; a weak D match, TRBD1 (6 bases). CDR3 region: CASSQDSSYEQYF. The CDR3, as DNA: TGCGCCAGCAGCCAGGACAGCTCCTACGAGCAGTACTTC.